This T cell receptor beta chain is drawn from a study of OX40 agonist ivuxolimab in advanced cancers. In the case of this clone: It may be a read error: a sequence one base away is much more abundant.

Profiled with immunoSEQ multiplex PCR; TCRdb holds only in-frame clones, not every one. The sample has approximately 99,000 clones; about 96% are singletons. V was trimmed by 2 bases and J by 0 bases, leaving 6 bases between them. The CDR3 runs to 13 residues. Germline V gives CDR1 SGHKS, CDR2 YYEKEE (reference sequence). The clonotype originates from an adult with an advanced solid tumor such as melanoma, head and neck, liver or kidney cancer. The sequenced sample was CD4+ or CD8+ T cells sorted from blood, obtained in a trial of the OX40 agonist ivuxolimab. The chain couples TRBV5-5 to TRBJ2-7, with D unclear. CDR3 DNA: TGTGCCAGCAGCTTAGGCAGCTCCTACGAGCAGTACTTC. Its translation: CASSLGSSYEQYF.